This T cell receptor beta chain is drawn from a study of a mutant IDH1 vaccine in newly diagnosed glioma. Study details: The earlier regimen, radiotherapy, temozolomide, or both, was most often both. Whole-study findings and limits: Seemingly, top peripheral T cell clonotype changes bore no relation to pseudoprogression.

Using immunoSEQ multiplex PCR, the repertoire was profiled, and TCRdb retains in-frame clones only, with some absent. This table has tens of thousands of clones, about four fifths appearing once. The time point is: baseline, week 1 (first vaccination visit). Treatment indicated: pre-vaccination baseline after standard-of-care therapy. Each of the donors came in with new WHO grade 3 or 4 astrocytomas that were IDH1-mutant and ATRX-lost. V was pared by 0 bases and J by 0 bases, with 12 bases between. The germline CDR1 and CDR2 sequences are SGHVS and FQNEAQ. This CDR3 is built from 16 residues. This clone was seen once. What it binds is unknown.

Specimen: PBMCs, collected from a glioma patient treated with radiotherapy, temozolomide or both. This rearrangement joins TRBV7-8 to TRBJ2-7, with D possibly being TRBD2 (6 bases). The TCR originated in a man in his thirties or forties with glioma. In DNA form, the CDR3 reads TGTGCCAGCAGCTTAGCGGGAGGCAGTCGCTCCTACGAGCAGTACTTC. Translation: CASSLAGGSRSYEQYF.